This T cell receptor beta chain was captured in a study of shared clonotypes between healthy human individuals. Broader study findings: Naive subsets generally had larger estimated richness than memory subsets. Shared clonotypes across all four donors exceeded non-shared ones in generation probability. Deeper or shallower sequencing was expected to change how clonotypes are shared among donors.

The germline V gene encodes CDR1 MNHNS and CDR2 SASEGT. The CDR3 covers 17 residues. V dropped 2 bases and J dropped 2; count of bases not matched to a gene: 7. Remarks on this clone: Its antigen is undetermined.

Per the original data handling: Junction-only sequences without quality scores were provided by ImmunoSEQ, so filtering was different. Some clones are missing from TCRdb's copy, which holds only in-frame ones; the method was immunoSEQ multiplex PCR. V, J and clone size are those of that table, while D and trimming were read from the DNA. The sample comprises nearly 1,000,000 clones, less than 85% of which are singletons, and 1.5% rests with the top ten. The chain has TRBV6-1 and TRBJ2-7; the match to TRBD2 covers 12 bases. The sample taken for sequencing was memory CD4+ T cells sorted from blood. Subset reported: CD45RA-negative fraction. This TCR derives from a man aged 18 to 35 in good health. The CDR3 DNA sequence: TGTGCCAGCAGTGAAACCGGGACTAGCGGGCTCACCTACGAGCAGTACTTC. This sequence encodes CASSETGTSGLTYEQYF.